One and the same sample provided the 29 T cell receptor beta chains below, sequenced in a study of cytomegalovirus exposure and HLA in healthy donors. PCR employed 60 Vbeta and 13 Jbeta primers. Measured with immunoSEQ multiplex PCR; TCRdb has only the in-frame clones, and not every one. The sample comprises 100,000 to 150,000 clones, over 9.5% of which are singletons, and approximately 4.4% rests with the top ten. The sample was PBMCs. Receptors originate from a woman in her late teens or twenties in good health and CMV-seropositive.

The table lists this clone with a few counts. CDR3 bases: TGCAGCGTGGGGACAGTTACGAATGAGCAGTTCTTC. Its translation: CSVGTVTNEQFF. The V gene is TRBV29-1, the J gene TRBJ2-1; 7 positions match TRBD1. Losses at the gene ends were 6 bases for V and 7 bases for J; bases not matched to a gene: 6. The CDR3 is made up of 12 amino acids. Germline loops: CDR1 SQVTM, CDR2 ANQGSEA.

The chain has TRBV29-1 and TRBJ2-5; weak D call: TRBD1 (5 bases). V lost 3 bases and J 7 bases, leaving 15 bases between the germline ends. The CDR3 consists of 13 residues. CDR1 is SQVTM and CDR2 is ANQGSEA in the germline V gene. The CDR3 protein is CSVDLRHTGTQYF. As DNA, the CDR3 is TGCAGCGTTGATCTTCGGCACACAGGGACCCAGTACTTC.

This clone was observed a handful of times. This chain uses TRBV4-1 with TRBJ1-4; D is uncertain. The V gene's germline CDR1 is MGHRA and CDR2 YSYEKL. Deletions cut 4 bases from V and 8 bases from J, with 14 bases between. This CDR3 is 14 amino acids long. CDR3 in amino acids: CASSRVPNLEKLFF. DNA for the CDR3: TGCGCCAGCAGCCGAGTTCCGAATTTGGAAAAACTGTTTTTT.

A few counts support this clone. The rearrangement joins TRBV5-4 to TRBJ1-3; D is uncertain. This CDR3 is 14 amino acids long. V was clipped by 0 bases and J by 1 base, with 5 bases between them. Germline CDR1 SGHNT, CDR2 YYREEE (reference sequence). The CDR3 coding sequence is TGTGCCAGCAGCTTGGCGCTATCTGGAAACACCATATATTTT. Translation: CASSLALSGNTIYF.

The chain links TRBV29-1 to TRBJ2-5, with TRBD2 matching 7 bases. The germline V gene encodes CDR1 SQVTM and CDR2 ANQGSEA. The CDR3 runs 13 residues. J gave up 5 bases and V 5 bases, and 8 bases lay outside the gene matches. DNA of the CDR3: TGCAGCGTTAAAAAGGCGGGAGCTGAGACCCAGTACTTC. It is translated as CSVKKAGAETQYF.

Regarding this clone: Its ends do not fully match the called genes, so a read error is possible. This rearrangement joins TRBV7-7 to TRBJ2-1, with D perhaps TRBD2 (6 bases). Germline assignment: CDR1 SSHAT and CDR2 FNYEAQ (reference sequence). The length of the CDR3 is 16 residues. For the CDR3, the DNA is TGTGCTAGCAGCTTGCCAAGGGGACTTCCCGACAATGAGCAGTTCTTC. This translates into CASSLPRGLPDNEQFF.

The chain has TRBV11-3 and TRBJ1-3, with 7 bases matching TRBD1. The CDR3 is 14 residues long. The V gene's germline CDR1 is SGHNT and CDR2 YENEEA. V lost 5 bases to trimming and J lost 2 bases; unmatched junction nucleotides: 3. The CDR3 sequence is CASSEGQPGNTIYF. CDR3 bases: TGTGCCAGCAGCGAGGGACAGCCTGGAAACACCATATATTTT.

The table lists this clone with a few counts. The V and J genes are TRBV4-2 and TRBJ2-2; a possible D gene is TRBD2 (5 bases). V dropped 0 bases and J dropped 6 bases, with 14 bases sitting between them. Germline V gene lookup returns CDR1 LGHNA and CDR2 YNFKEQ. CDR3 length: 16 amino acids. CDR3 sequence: CASSQELDTPAGELFF. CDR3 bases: TGTGCCAGCAGCCAAGAACTAGACACTCCCGCCGGGGAGCTGTTTTTT.

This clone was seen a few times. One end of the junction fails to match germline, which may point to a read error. This CDR3 reads CASSEAGLPLF. CDR3 nucleotides: TGTGCCAGCAGTGAAGCGGGACTGCCCCTCTTC. The chain has TRBV2 and TRBJ1-2, with D possibly TRBD1 on 5 matching bases. The CDR3 has 11 residues. Germline V CDR1 and CDR2: SNHLY, FYNNEI. The full variable domain, rest sourced from reference TRBV2 and TRBJ1-2, is EPEVTQTPSHQVTQMGQEVILRCVPISNHLYFYWYRQILGQKVEFLVSFYNNEISEKSEIFDDQFSVERPDGSNFTLKIRSTKLEDSAMYFCASSEAGLPLFGSGTRLTVV.

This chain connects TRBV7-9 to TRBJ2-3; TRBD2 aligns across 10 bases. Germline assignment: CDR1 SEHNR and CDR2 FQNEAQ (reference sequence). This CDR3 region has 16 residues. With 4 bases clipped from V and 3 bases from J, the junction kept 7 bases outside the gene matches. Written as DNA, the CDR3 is TGTGCCAGCAGCTCCTATGCACTAGCGGGAACAGATACGCAGTATTTT. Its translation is CASSSYALAGTDTQYF.

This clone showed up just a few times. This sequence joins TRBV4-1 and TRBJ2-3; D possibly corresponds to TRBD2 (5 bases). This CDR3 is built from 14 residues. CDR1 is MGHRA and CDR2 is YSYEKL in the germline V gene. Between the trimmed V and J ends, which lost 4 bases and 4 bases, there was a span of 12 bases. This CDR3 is CASSRTSFPDTQYF. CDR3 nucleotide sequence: TGCGCCAGCAGCCGCACTAGTTTCCCAGATACGCAGTATTTT.

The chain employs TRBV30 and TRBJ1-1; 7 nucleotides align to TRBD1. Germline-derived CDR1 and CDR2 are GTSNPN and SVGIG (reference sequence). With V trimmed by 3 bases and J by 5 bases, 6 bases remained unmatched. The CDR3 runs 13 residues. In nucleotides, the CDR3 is TGTGCCTGGAGCAGACAGGGACCGACTGAAGCTTTCTTT. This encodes CAWSRQGPTEAFF.

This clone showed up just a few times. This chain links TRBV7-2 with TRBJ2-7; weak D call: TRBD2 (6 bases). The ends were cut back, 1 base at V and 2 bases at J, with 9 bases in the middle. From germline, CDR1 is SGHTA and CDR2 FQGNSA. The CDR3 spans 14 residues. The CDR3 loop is CASSLGPSAYEQYF. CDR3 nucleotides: TGTGCCAGCAGCTTAGGTCCTAGCGCCTACGAGCAGTACTTC.

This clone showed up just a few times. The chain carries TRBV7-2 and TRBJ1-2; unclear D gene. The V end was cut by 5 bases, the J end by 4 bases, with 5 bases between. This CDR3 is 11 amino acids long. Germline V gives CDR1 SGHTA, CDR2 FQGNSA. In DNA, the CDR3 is TGTGCCAGCAGCCTATTCTATGGCTACACCTTC. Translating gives CASSLFYGYTF.

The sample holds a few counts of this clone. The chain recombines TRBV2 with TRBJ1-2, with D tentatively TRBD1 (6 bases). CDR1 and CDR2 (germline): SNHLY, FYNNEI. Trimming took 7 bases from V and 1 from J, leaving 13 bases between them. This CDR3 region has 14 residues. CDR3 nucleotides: TGTGCCAGCAAAAGCGGGGGCAGTAACTATGGCTACACCTTC. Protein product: CASKSGGSNYGYTF.

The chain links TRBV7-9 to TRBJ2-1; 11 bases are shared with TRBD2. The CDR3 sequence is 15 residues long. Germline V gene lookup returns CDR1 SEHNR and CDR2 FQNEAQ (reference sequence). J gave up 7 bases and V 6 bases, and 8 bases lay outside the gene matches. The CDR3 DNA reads TGTGCCAGCAGGACCACTAGCGGGAGTATGAATGAGCAGTTCTTC. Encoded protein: CASRTTSGSMNEQFF.

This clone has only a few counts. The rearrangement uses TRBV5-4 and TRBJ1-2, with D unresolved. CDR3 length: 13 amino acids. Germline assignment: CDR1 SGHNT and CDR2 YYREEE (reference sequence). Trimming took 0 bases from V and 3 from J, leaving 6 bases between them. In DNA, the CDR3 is TGTGCCAGCAGCTTGGAGGGAGACTATGGCTACACCTTC. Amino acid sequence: CASSLEGDYGYTF.

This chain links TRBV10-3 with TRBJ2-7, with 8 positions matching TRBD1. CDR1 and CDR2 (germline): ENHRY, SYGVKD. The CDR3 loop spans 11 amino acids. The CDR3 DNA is TGTGCAATGGGACAGGAGTACGAGCAGTACTTC. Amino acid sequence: CAMGQEYEQYF.

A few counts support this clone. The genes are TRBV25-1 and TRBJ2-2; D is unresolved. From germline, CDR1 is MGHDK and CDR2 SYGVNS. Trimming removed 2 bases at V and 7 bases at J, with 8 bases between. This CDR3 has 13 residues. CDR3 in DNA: TGTGCCAGCAGTGAAGGAGATATCGGGGAGCTGTTTTTT. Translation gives CASSEGDIGELFF. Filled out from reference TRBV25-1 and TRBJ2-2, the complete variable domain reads EADIYQTPRYLVIGTGKKITLECSQTMGHDKMYWYQQDPGMELHLIHYSYGVNSTEKGDLSSESTVSRIRTEHFPLTLESARPSHTSQYLCASSEGDIGELFFGEGSRLTVL.

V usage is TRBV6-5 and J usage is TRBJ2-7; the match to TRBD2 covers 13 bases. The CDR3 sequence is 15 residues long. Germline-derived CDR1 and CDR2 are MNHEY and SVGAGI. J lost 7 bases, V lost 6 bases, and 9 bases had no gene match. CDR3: CASRFRTSGRWEQYF. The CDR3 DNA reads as TGTGCCAGCAGATTCCGGACTAGCGGGAGATGGGAGCAGTACTTC.

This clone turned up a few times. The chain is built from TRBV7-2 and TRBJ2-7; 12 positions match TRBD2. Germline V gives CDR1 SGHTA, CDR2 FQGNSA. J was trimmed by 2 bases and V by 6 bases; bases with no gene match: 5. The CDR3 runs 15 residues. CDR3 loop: CASSPTSGGPYEQYF. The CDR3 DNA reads TGTGCCAGCAGTCCGACTAGCGGGGGACCCTACGAGCAGTACTTC.

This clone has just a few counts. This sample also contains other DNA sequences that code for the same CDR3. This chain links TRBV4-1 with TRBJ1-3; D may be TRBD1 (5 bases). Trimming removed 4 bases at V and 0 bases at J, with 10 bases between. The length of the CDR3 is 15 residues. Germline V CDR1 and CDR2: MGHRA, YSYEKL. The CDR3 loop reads CASSLGLTSGNTIYF. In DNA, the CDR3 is TGCGCCAGCAGCCTGGGACTGACCTCTGGAAACACCATATATTTT.

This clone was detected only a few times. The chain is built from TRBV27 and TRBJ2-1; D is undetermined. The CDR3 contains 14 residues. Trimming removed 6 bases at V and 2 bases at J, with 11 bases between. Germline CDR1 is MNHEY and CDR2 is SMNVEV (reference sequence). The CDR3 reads CASSPLDTYNEQFF. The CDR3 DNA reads TGTGCCAGCAGCCCCCTCGACACCTACAATGAGCAGTTCTTC.

CDR3 protein: CASRTSGYYNEQFF. Here the CDR3 DNA reads TGTGCCAGCAGGACTAGCGGATACTACAATGAGCAGTTCTTC. The V call is TRBV6-1, the J call TRBJ2-1; TRBD2 matches 9 bases. Germline assignment: CDR1 MNHNS and CDR2 SASEGT. V lost 6 bases and J lost 3; bases outside the gene matches: 3. CDR3 size: 14 residues.

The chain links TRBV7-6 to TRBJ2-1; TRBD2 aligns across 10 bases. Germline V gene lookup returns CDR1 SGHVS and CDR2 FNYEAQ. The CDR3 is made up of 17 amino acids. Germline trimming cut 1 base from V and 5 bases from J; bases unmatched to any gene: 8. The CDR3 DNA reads TGTGCCAGCAGCTTAGTCCTTTGGGGACTAGCGCACAATGAGCAGTTCTTC. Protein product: CASSLVLWGLAHNEQFF.

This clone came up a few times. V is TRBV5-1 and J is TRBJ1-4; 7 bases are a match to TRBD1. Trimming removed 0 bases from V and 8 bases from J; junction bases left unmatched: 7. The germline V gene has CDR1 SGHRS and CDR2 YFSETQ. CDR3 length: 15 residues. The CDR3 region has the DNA TGCGCCAGCAGCTTGGGGGGAGACAGGGAGGAAAAACTGTTTTTT. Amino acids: CASSLGGDREEKLFF.

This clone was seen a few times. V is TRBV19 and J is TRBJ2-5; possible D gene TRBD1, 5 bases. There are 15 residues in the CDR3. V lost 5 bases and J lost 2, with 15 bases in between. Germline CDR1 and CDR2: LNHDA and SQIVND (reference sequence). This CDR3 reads CASSVGQATQETQYF. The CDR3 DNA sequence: TGTGCCAGTAGTGTAGGACAAGCAACTCAAGAGACCCAGTACTTC.

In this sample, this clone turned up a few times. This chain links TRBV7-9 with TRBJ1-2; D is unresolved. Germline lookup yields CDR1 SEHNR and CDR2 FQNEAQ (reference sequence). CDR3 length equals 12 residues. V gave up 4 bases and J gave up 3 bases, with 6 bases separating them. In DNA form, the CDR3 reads TGTGCCAGCAGCTCAAACTACTATGGCTACACCTTC. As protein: CASSSNYYGYTF.

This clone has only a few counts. CDR3 in amino acids: CASSFTGTDTQYF. The DNA of the CDR3 is TGTGCCAGCAGCTTCACAGGCACAGATACGCAGTATTTT. This rearrangement joins TRBV5-6 to TRBJ2-3, with D uncertain. The length of the CDR3 is 13 residues. V dropped 2 bases and J dropped 1 base, with 5 bases sitting between them. Germline V gene data show CDR1 as SGHDT and CDR2 as YYEEEE. The variable domain in full, completed from reference TRBV5-6 and TRBJ2-3, reads DAGVTQSPTHLIKTRGQQVTLRCSPKSGHDTVSWYQQALGQGPQFIFQYYEEEERQRGNFPDRFSGHQFPNYSSELNVNALLLGDSALYLCASSFTGTDTQYFGPGTRLTVL.